These 30 T cell receptor beta chains originate from one sample sequenced in a study of read filtering for tumor transcriptome and immune sequencing. This library used approximately 370 ng RNA and molecular barcoded adaptors spanning alpha/delta and beta/gamma chains. One entry per CDR3 protein results from TCRdb running MiXCR on the reads. The data hold 130,000 or so distinct CDR3 sequences, with roughly 13% observed a single time. Specimen: a population of CD138-negative cells sorted from bone marrow. The receptor set was obtained from a donor at least 40 years old with multiple myeloma.

This clonotype was detected only a few times. The chain joins TRBV15 to TRBJ1-1; D unresolved. V shed 0 bases and J shed 0 bases, with 11 bases lying between them. The CDR3 loop spans 16 amino acids. Germline CDR1 LNHNV, CDR2 YYDKDF (reference sequence). CDR3 in amino acids: CATSREYNLMNTEAFF. CDR3 sequence (DNA): TGTGCCACCAGCAGAGAATACAACTTGATGAACACTGAAGCTTTCTTT.

This clonotype was detected ten times or more. The gene calls are TRBV4-1 and TRBJ1-5; D is ambiguous. Trimming pared 4 bases from V and 4 bases from J, leaving 14 bases between. Germline CDR1 reads MGHRA; CDR2 reads YSYEKL. CDR3 length equals 15 residues. CDR3 sequence: CASSRVPGSNQPQHF. In DNA, the CDR3 is TGCGCCAGCAGCCGGGTGCCTGGGAGTAATCAGCCCCAGCATTTT.

This clonotype occurred many times. The chain is built from TRBV6-2 or TRBV6-3 and TRBJ2-7, with 8 bases matching TRBD1. The CDR3 sequence is 16 residues long. In germline, CDR1 is MNHEY, CDR2 SVGEGT. V dropped 3 bases and J dropped 2; count of bases not matched to a gene: 9. CDR3 DNA sequence: TGTGCCAGCAGTTATCCCGAAGGACAGGGCGCCTACGAGCAGTACTTC. It encodes CASSYPEGQGAYEQYF.

This clonotype was found many times. This chain joins TRBV7-2 and TRBJ2-3; 9 bases agree with TRBD2. Trimming cost V 5 bases and J 5 bases; bases outside gene matches: 8. The CDR3 consists of 15 residues. The germline V gene has CDR1 SGHTA and CDR2 FQGNSA. CDR3: CASSPSGLAVDTQYF. DNA for the CDR3: TGTGCCAGCAGCCCCTCGGGACTAGCAGTAGATACGCAGTATTTT.

This clonotype was seen only a few times. This sequence joins TRBV7-8 and TRBJ2-1; 8 bases fit TRBD2. The CDR3 covers 13 residues. Germline V gene lookup returns CDR1 SGHVS and CDR2 FQNEAQ. V gave up 5 bases and J gave up 10 bases; unmatched junction bases: 7. CDR3 sequence: CASSPGTRHEQFF. CDR3 bases: TGTGCCAGCAGCCCCGGGACTAGACACGAGCAGTTCTTC. Based on the CDR3 plus reference TRBV7-8 and TRBJ2-1, the full variable domain is GAGVSQSPRYKVAKRGQDVALRCDPISGHVSLFWYQQALGQGPEFLTYFQNEAQLDKSGLPSDRFFAERPEGSVSTLKIQRTQQEDSAVYLCASSPGTRHEQFFGPGTRLTVL.

This clonotype has a count of ten or more. As DNA, the CDR3 is TGCAGTGCTAGAGAGGATATGCGACGCACAGATACGCAGTATTTT. Its protein is CSAREDMRRTDTQYF. The V call is TRBV20-1, the J call TRBJ2-3; no definite D call. Trimming stripped 0 bases from V and 1 base from J, with 11 bases between. Germline V gene lookup returns CDR1 DFQATT and CDR2 SNEGSKA (reference sequence). The CDR3 has 15 residues.

This clonotype was observed many times. DNA for the CDR3: TGTGCCAGCAGCCCGATGCGCGGGGTAAAAGGTGATGGCTACACCTTC. This encodes CASSPMRGVKGDGYTF. V and J are TRBV7-2 and TRBJ1-2; D gene ambiguous. The CDR3 runs to 16 residues. Deletions cut 5 bases from V and 6 bases from J, with 22 bases between. Per germline, CDR1 SGHTA and CDR2 FQGNSA.

This clonotype was picked up many times. In nucleotides, the CDR3 is TGCGCCAGCAGCCAAGAGCAAGAGGTCGGGGAGCTGTTTTTT. It yields the protein CASSQEQEVGELFF. This chain joins TRBV4-3 and TRBJ2-2; D is unclear. Trimming removed 0 bases at V and 7 bases at J, with 9 bases between. Germline CDR1 is LGHNA and CDR2 is YSLEER. The CDR3 runs to 14 residues.

This chain links TRBV7-3 with TRBJ1-5; no definite D call. The CDR3 is 16 amino acids. Germline lookup yields CDR1 SGHTA and CDR2 FQGTGA. Trimming pared 5 bases from V and 2 bases from J, leaving 16 bases between. CDR3 sequence: CASSPRTLSRNQPQHF. The DNA for the CDR3 is TGTGCCAGCAGCCCCCGGACCCTAAGTCGCAATCAGCCCCAGCATTTT.

This clonotype was observed at least ten times. This sequence joins TRBV7-8 and TRBJ1-6; a weak D match, TRBD1 (5 bases). Per germline, CDR1 SGHVS and CDR2 FQNEAQ. The CDR3 covers 15 residues. Trimming cost V 5 bases and J 6 bases, with 14 bases left between them. CDR3 sequence: CASSLMGTGNSPLHF. CDR3 bases: TGTGCCAGCAGCCTAATGGGGACGGGTAATTCACCCCTCCACTTT.

This clonotype was counted at least ten times. Since the CDR3 does not end with the conserved phenylalanine or tryptophan, this likely comes from a read error. This rearrangement joins TRBV4-2 to TRBJ2-6; 8 nucleotides agree with TRBD1. With V trimmed by 2 bases and J by 0 bases, 9 bases remained unmatched. This CDR3 is built from 19 residues. CDR1 and CDR2 from the germline V gene are LGHNA and YNFKEQ. The CDR3 region has the DNA TGTGCCAGCAGCCAACCGTGGGGGACAGGCCGCTCTGGGGCCAACGTCCTGACTTGC. As protein: CASSQPWGTGRSGANVLTC.

Remarks on this clonotype: Without the conserved terminal phenylalanine or tryptophan, this CDR3 likely stems from a read error. The DNA is left out, because the CDR3 cannot be placed on it with certainty; the CDR3 is given as TCRdb lists it. The V and J genes are TRBV20-1 and TRBJ1-2; the D call TRBD1 from the table was never checked on the DNA. Inclusive of both ends, the CDR3 amounts to 11 amino acids. The V gene's germline CDR1 is DFQATT and CDR2 SNEGSKA (reference sequence). CDR3 amino acids: CSADKLIQVFE.

This clonotype was counted at least ten times. The chain joins TRBV5-1 to TRBJ2-1; maybe TRBD1 (6 bases). The V and J ends lost 4 bases and 4 bases respectively, with 24 bases between them. The length of the CDR3 is 18 residues. CDR1 SGHRS and CDR2 YFSETQ come from the germline V gene. In DNA form, the CDR3 reads TGCGCCAGCAGCCCTGAAGGGGGAATTGCGCTGGCGTACAATGAGCAGTTCTTC. This sequence encodes CASSPEGGIALAYNEQFF.

This clonotype appeared many times. This chain uses TRBV20-1 with TRBJ2-1, with 9 bases aligning to TRBD2. The junction had 6 bases not matched to a gene; V was cut back by 0 bases and J by 6 bases. The CDR3 runs 15 residues. Per the germline V gene, CDR1 is DFQATT and CDR2 is SNEGSKA (reference sequence). CDR3 DNA: TGCAGTGCTAGAGATAGGCGACTAGCGGTCAATGAGCAGTTCTTC. Translated: CSARDRRLAVNEQFF.

This clonotype came up many times. The chain employs TRBV18 and TRBJ2-7, with D possibly being TRBD1 or TRBD2 (5 bases each). CDR1 and CDR2 (germline): KGHSH, LQKENI. The germline V and J ends were trimmed by 3 bases and 7 bases, with 13 bases remaining between them. The CDR3 runs 13 residues. Here the CDR3 reads CASSPAPGREQYF. CDR3 nucleotide sequence: TGTGCCAGCTCACCCGCCCCAGGGAGAGAGCAGTACTTC.

This clonotype was recorded many times. The genes are TRBV4-3 and TRBJ2-6; D assignment may be TRBD1 or TRBD2 (5 bases each). The CDR3 has 18 amino acids. Germline lookup yields CDR1 LGHNA and CDR2 YSLEER. The ends were cut back, 4 bases at V and 1 base at J, with 17 bases in the middle. CDR3 region: CASSPGVGLTSGANVLTF. As DNA, the CDR3 is TGCGCCAGCAGCCCCGGGGTGGGGCTGACTTCTGGGGCCAACGTCCTGACTTTC.

This clonotype was detected ten times or more. CDR3 sequence reads: CASSNRMDGLPEAFF. In nucleotides, the CDR3 is TGCGCCAGCAGTAATCGAATGGACGGGCTCCCCGAAGCTTTCTTT. The V call is TRBV5-1, the J call TRBJ1-1; D is unclear. CDR3 length equals 15 residues. The germline V gene has CDR1 SGHRS and CDR2 YFSETQ. V was clipped by 5 bases and J by 8 bases, with 22 bases between them.

This clonotype was seen many times. V gene TRBV7-9 combines with J gene TRBJ2-7; a weak D match, TRBD1 (5 bases). The CDR3 has 15 residues. V lost 1 base and J 6 bases, leaving 16 bases between the germline ends. CDR1 is SEHNR, CDR2 FQNEAQ, per germline (reference sequence). The CDR3 region is CASSLVVGHWTEQYF. The CDR3 coding sequence is TGTGCCAGCAGCTTAGTGGTCGGACATTGGACCGAGCAGTACTTC.

This clonotype was recorded a few times. The chain uses TRBV5-4 and TRBJ1-4; D perhaps matches TRBD1 (5 bases). The CDR3 has 13 residues. Germline CDR1 SGHNT, CDR2 YYREEE (reference sequence). V gave up 5 bases and J gave up 7 bases, with 12 bases separating them. CDR3 DNA: TGTGCCAGCAGTCCGGAGGGGTTTGAAAAACTGTTTTTT. The encoded protein is CASSPEGFEKLFF.

This clonotype was seen a few times. A much larger clone sits a single nucleotide away, making a read error possible. The rearrangement joins TRBV29-1 to TRBJ2-1; possible D gene TRBD2, 6 bases. V was clipped by 1 base and J by 6 bases, with 13 bases between them. Germline lookup yields CDR1 SQVTM and CDR2 ANQGSEA. The CDR3 length is 14 residues. CDR3 region: CSVEGGIQPNEQFF. The CDR3 bases are TGCAGCGTTGAAGGCGGGATCCAGCCCAATGAGCAGTTCTTC.

This clonotype came up a few times. A much larger clone differs by one base, so this may be a read error. The genes are TRBV9 and TRBJ2-1, with 12 bases fitting TRBD2. From germline, CDR1 is SGDLS and CDR2 YYNGEE. The CDR3 is made up of 15 amino acids. CDR3 sequence: CASSPSGRAYNEPFF. In DNA form, the CDR3 reads TGTGCCAGCAGCCCTAGCGGGAGGGCCTACAATGAGCCGTTCTTC.

Of note for this clonotype: Since a far larger clone is one base different, this is likely a read error. The conserved phenylalanine or tryptophan normally closing the CDR3 is absent here, so this likely arose from a read error. J is TRBJ2-7 and V is TRBV7-6, with D hard to call. The V gene's germline CDR1 is SGHVS and CDR2 FNYEAQ. V lost 1 base and J 2 bases, leaving 12 bases between the germline ends. The CDR3 is 15 amino acids. DNA of the CDR3: TGTGCCAGCAGCTTAGGGTACTCGGAAGCCTACGAGCAGTACCTC. Its translation: CASSLGYSEAYEQYL.

This clonotype was found many times. The chain couples TRBV6-2 or TRBV6-3 to TRBJ1-5; D uncertain. The V gene's germline CDR1 is MNHEY and CDR2 SVGEGT. The V end lost 2 bases, the J end lost 0 bases, and 14 bases lay between the germline ends. The CDR3 is 17 amino acids. This CDR3 reads CASSYEGNRYSNQPQHF. In DNA, the CDR3 is TGTGCCAGCAGTTACGAAGGCAATAGATATAGCAATCAGCCCCAGCATTTT.

This clonotype has more than one count but fewer than ten. A much larger clone lies one base from this, so it may be a read error. This chain connects TRBV20-1 to TRBJ2-1; perhaps TRBD1 as D (6 bases). This CDR3 is built from 14 residues. Germline loops: CDR1 DFQATT, CDR2 SNEGSKA (reference sequence). The CDR3 DNA reads as TGCAGTTGTCCTGGGACGGCTCGGGACAATGAGCTGTTCTTC. It is translated as CSCPGTARDNELFF.

This sequence joins TRBV20-1 and TRBJ2-1; D may be TRBD2 (5 bases). CDR1 DFQATT and CDR2 SNEGSKA come from the germline V gene (reference sequence). The V gene lost 6 bases and the J gene lost 0 bases, with 12 bases spanning the gap. The length of the CDR3 is 14 residues. In DNA form, the CDR3 reads TGCAGTGCCGAGAGGGATAGCTCCTACAATGAGCAGTTCTTC. This encodes CSAERDSSYNEQFF.

In regard to this clonotype: The junction shows a germline mismatch at one end, possibly a read error. V and J are TRBV6-2 or TRBV6-3 and TRBJ2-1; TRBD1 or TRBD2 may be the D gene (6 bases each). This CDR3 has 16 amino acids. CDR1 is MNHEY and CDR2 is SVGEGT in the germline V gene. This CDR3 is CTSSHGGWGLENEQFF. The CDR3 DNA reads as TGTACCAGCAGTCACGGGGGCTGGGGGCTAGAGAATGAGCAGTTCTTC.

This clonotype was seen many times. The V gene is TRBV6-6, the J gene TRBJ2-1, with no clear D. Germline V CDR1 and CDR2: MNHNY, SVGAGI (reference sequence). The V gene lost 6 bases and the J gene lost 6 bases, with 12 bases spanning the gap. The CDR3 runs to 13 residues. This CDR3 reads CASSHRQINEQFF. CDR3 coding DNA: TGTGCCAGCAGCCACCGGCAAATCAATGAGCAGTTCTTC.

This clonotype has a count of ten or more. The gene calls are TRBV20-1 and TRBJ2-7; D may be TRBD2 (6 bases). Germline-derived CDR1 and CDR2 are DFQATT and SNEGSKA (reference sequence). This CDR3 is built from 12 residues. Trimming shortened V by 6 bases and J by 3 bases, and 12 bases separated the two germline ends. The CDR3 sequence: CSAWGEDYEQYF. CDR3 in DNA: TGCAGTGCCTGGGGGGAGGACTACGAGCAGTACTTC.

In its sample, this clonotype was seen many times. This rearrangement joins TRBV25-1 to TRBJ2-6; D is possibly TRBD1 or TRBD2 (5 bases each). CDR3 length: 16 residues. V lost 1 base and J 11 bases, leaving 18 bases between the germline ends. CDR1 is MGHDK, CDR2 SYGVNS, per germline. In nucleotides, the CDR3 is TGTGCCAGCAGTGAATGGGAAGATGGGGGAGCCGACGTCCTGACTTTC. Protein sequence: CASSEWEDGGADVLTF.

This clonotype was picked up many times. The CDR3 nucleotides are TGTGCCAGCAGCTTAGGCAGGGGGCCAGAGACCCAGTACTTC. Its translation: CASSLGRGPETQYF. The chain couples TRBV7-8 to TRBJ2-5; 8 bases match TRBD1. The ends lost 1 base at V and 4 bases at J; junction bases unmatched: 2. This CDR3 region has 14 residues. Per germline, CDR1 SGHVS and CDR2 FQNEAQ.